Below, 26 T cell receptor beta chains from the same sample are listed, as sequenced in a study of T cell changes during pregnancy in multiple sclerosis. This table comes from immunoSEQ multiplex PCR, and its TCRdb copy is limited to in-frame clones, with some not included. The table lists almost 95,000 clones, around 90% of them singletons. Sequenced material: peripheral blood, taken in the first trimester of pregnancy. The origin of the receptors is a female donor with multiple sclerosis, enrolled in a pregnancy study.

V usage is TRBV6-5 and J usage is TRBJ1-5; 10 nucleotides match TRBD1. Germline V gene data show CDR1 as MNHEY and CDR2 as SVGAGI. The CDR3 is 15 residues long. V shed 6 bases and J 4 bases; nucleotides not matched to a gene: 6. The CDR3 DNA reads as TGTGCCAGCAGACGGGACAGGGGTAAAAATCAGCCCCAGCATTTT. It yields the protein CASRRDRGKNQPQHF.

This clone was seen once. The same CDR3 also results from other DNA sequences found in this sample. The chain combines TRBV30 with TRBJ1-2; D uncertain. The CDR3 length is 12 residues. The germline V gene has CDR1 GTSNPN and CDR2 SVGIG (reference sequence). V shed 2 bases and J shed 0 bases, with 4 bases lying between them. The CDR3 region is CAWSSSNYGYTF. In nucleotides, the CDR3 is TGTGCCTGGAGTTCGTCTAACTATGGCTACACCTTC. The complete variable domain, with remaining parts taken from reference TRBV30 and TRBJ1-2, reads SQTIHQWPATLVQPVGSPLSLECTVEGTSNPNLYWYRQAAGRGLQLLFYSVGIGQISSEVPQNLSASRPQDRQFILSSKKLLLSDSGFYLCAWSSSNYGYTFGSGTRLTVV.

This sequence joins TRBV13 and TRBJ1-4; 7 bases line up with TRBD1. This CDR3 region has 16 residues. V shed 3 bases and J 0 bases; nucleotides not matched to a gene: 4. Germline V gene sequence: CDR1 PRHDT, CDR2 FYEKMQ (reference sequence). CDR3 coding DNA: TGTGCCAGCAGCTTCCAGGGGGTTTCAACTAATGAAAAACTGTTTTTT. Its protein is CASSFQGVSTNEKLFF.

The chain is built from TRBV11-2 and TRBJ2-7; tentative D call: TRBD1 (7 bases). From germline, CDR1 is SGHAT and CDR2 FQNNGV. V gave up 5 bases and J gave up 3 bases, with 14 bases separating them. The CDR3 totals 14 residues. The CDR3 here is CASSPQGGGYEQYF. CDR3 DNA: TGTGCCAGCAGCCCCCAGGGGGGAGGCTACGAGCAGTACTTC.

This clone has just one count. This chain joins TRBV5-1 and TRBJ2-3; 11 bases are a match to TRBD2. Trimming at V came to 2 bases and at J to 2 bases, leaving 7 bases not matched to a gene. Germline CDR1 is SGHRS and CDR2 is YFSETQ. The CDR3 length is 17 residues. Here the CDR3 reads CASSFLTSGSYTDTQYF. The CDR3 bases are TGCGCCAGCAGCTTCCTTACTAGCGGGAGTTACACAGATACGCAGTATTTT.

This clone was observed a single time. The V call is TRBV2, the J call TRBJ2-3, with 8 bases identical to TRBD1. Germline V gene lookup returns CDR1 SNHLY and CDR2 FYNNEI. V shed 8 bases, J shed 6 bases, and the junction held 1 base outside the gene matches. The CDR3 extends over 11 amino acids. The CDR3 protein is CASGDRDTQYF. The DNA of the CDR3 is TGTGCCAGCGGGGACAGGGATACGCAGTATTTT.

This sequence joins TRBV4-2 and TRBJ2-3, with 9 positions matching TRBD1. CDR3 length: 15 amino acids. Unmatched junction bases numbered 3, after V lost 1 base and J lost 4 bases. Germline V gives CDR1 LGHNA, CDR2 YNFKEQ. This CDR3 reads CASSQADRGADTQYF. CDR3 DNA sequence: TGTGCCAGCAGCCAAGCGGACAGGGGAGCAGATACGCAGTATTTT.

V gene TRBV28 combines with J gene TRBJ1-1; TRBD1 aligns across 8 bases. Germline CDR1 is MDHEN and CDR2 is SYDVKM. J was trimmed by 8 bases and V by 3 bases; bases with no gene match: 2. CDR3 length: 12 residues. The CDR3 sequence: CASSFRQGEAFF. As DNA, the CDR3 is TGTGCCAGCAGTTTCCGACAGGGGGAAGCTTTCTTT.

This chain links TRBV28 with TRBJ2-3; 11 nucleotides agree with TRBD1. The CDR3 has 15 residues. J lost 2 bases, V lost 6 bases, and 4 bases had no gene match. CDR1 and CDR2 (germline): MDHEN, SYDVKM. Here the CDR3 reads CASRDRGLYTDTQYF. CDR3 sequence (DNA): TGTGCCAGCAGGGACAGGGGGCTATACACAGATACGCAGTATTTT.

The chain links TRBV6-1 to TRBJ2-7; 9 positions agree with TRBD1. Per germline, CDR1 MNHNS and CDR2 SASEGT. The CDR3 totals 19 residues. Unmatched junction bases numbered 19, after V lost 3 bases and J lost 4 bases. The CDR3 protein is CASSDAPDRGLTGRYEQYF. CDR3 DNA sequence: TGTGCCAGCAGTGATGCCCCGGACAGGGGCCTCACAGGGAGATACGAGCAGTACTTC.

The V gene is TRBV4-2, the J gene TRBJ2-2, with TRBD1 matching 8 bases. Germline V gene lookup returns CDR1 LGHNA and CDR2 YNFKEQ. This CDR3 comprises 16 residues. The J segment lost 2 bases and the V segment lost 4 bases, leaving 6 bases of the junction unmatched. The CDR3, as DNA: TGTGCCAGCAGCCCTGACAGGGGCGGAAACACCGGGGAGCTGTTTTTT. This encodes CASSPDRGGNTGELFF.

This clone was found once. The V call is TRBV28, the J call TRBJ2-7, with 7 bases fitting TRBD1. V was pared by 5 bases and J by 3 bases, with 10 bases of the junction left unmatched. The CDR3 runs 15 residues. Germline V gene sequence: CDR1 MDHEN, CDR2 SYDVKM. CDR3 residues: CASSPPGQTYYEQYF. CDR3 coding DNA: TGTGCCAGCAGTCCTCCGGGACAGACATACTACGAGCAGTACTTC.

CDR3 DNA: TGTGCCAGCTCACCGACAGGGAGCTCCTACAATGAGCAGTTCTTC. It yields the protein CASSPTGSSYNEQFF. The genes are TRBV18 and TRBJ2-1; 7 nucleotides match TRBD1. Germline trimming cut 3 bases from V and 0 bases from J; bases unmatched to any gene: 2. Per the germline V gene, CDR1 is KGHSH and CDR2 is LQKENI. CDR3 length: 15 residues.

V gene TRBV7-9 combines with J gene TRBJ2-2, with TRBD2 as a possible D gene (6 bases). Trimming shortened V by 2 bases and J by 0 bases, and 13 bases separated the two germline ends. This CDR3 is built from 17 residues. The germline CDR1 and CDR2 sequences are SEHNR and FQNEAQ (reference sequence). The CDR3 DNA is TGTGCCAGCAGCTTATTTTTCGGGGGATCGAACACCGGGGAGCTGTTTTTT. It specifies CASSLFFGGSNTGELFF.

This clone was counted a few times. V is TRBV27 and J is TRBJ2-7; D ambiguous. Germline V CDR1 and CDR2: MNHEY, SMNVEV (reference sequence). The germline V and J ends were trimmed by 6 bases and 1 base, with 13 bases remaining between them. This CDR3 has 14 amino acids. CDR3 residues: CASRLTPHSYEQYF. The DNA for the CDR3 is TGTGCCAGCAGGCTGACACCACATTCCTACGAGCAGTACTTC.

The rearrangement links TRBV4-1 to TRBJ2-1, with TRBD2 matching over 7 bases. V shed 4 bases and J 8 bases; nucleotides not matched to a gene: 11. Germline values: CDR1 MGHRA, CDR2 YSYEKL. The CDR3 has 15 residues. The DNA of the CDR3 is TGCGCCAGCAGCCCGCGACTAGCCCGAGGCGATGAGCAGTTCTTC. Translating it yields CASSPRLARGDEQFF.

This clone was picked up a small number of times. V gene TRBV5-1 combines with J gene TRBJ1-3; 7 nucleotides line up with TRBD1. The CDR3 is 15 amino acids. The V gene end was trimmed by 1 base and the J gene end by 0 bases; junction bases not matched to a gene: 1. CDR1 is SGHRS, CDR2 YFSETQ, per germline. The DNA for the CDR3 is TGCGCCAGCAGCTTGAACAGGGGCTCTGGAAACACCATATATTTT. Amino acid sequence: CASSLNRGSGNTIYF.

The chain employs TRBV5-8 and TRBJ2-5, with no clear D. The CDR3 length is 14 residues. The V end lost 0 bases, the J end lost 2 bases, and 8 bases lay between the germline ends. CDR1 and CDR2 (germline): SGHTS, YDEGEE. The CDR3: CASSLEELQETQYF. The CDR3 nucleotides are TGTGCCAGCAGCTTGGAAGAGTTACAAGAGACCCAGTACTTC.

The chain has TRBV19 and TRBJ1-2; TRBD1 matches 7 bases. CDR3 length equals 13 residues. CDR1 is LNHDA and CDR2 is SQIVND in the germline V gene (reference sequence). With 7 bases clipped from V and 4 bases from J, the junction kept 6 bases outside the gene matches. CDR3: CASTRQGPYGYTF. The CDR3 bases are TGTGCCAGTACTAGACAGGGACCCTATGGCTACACCTTC.

The J gene is TRBJ1-4, the V gene TRBV5-4, with 8 bases identical to TRBD1. CDR3 length: 16 residues. The germline gives CDR1 SGHNT, CDR2 YYREEE (reference sequence). Trimming took 4 bases from V and 5 from J; bases not matched to a gene: 10. CDR3 sequence (DNA): TGTGCCAGCAGCCCCGGGCAGCGGACAGGGAATGAAAAACTGTTTTTT. The encoded protein is CASSPGQRTGNEKLFF.

This chain joins TRBV4-3 and TRBJ2-7; 10 nucleotides align to TRBD2. There are 15 residues in the CDR3. V gave up 4 bases and J gave up 2 bases; unmatched junction bases: 5. Germline V CDR1 and CDR2: LGHNA, YSLEER. CDR3 coding DNA: TGCGCCAGCAGCCGAGGACTAGCGGATACCTACGAGCAGTACTTC. Translating gives CASSRGLADTYEQYF.

This clone appeared a single time. This chain uses TRBV5-5 with TRBJ1-1; no definite D call. Trimming removed 1 base from V and 1 base from J, with 8 bases in between. Germline lookup yields CDR1 SGHKS and CDR2 YYEKEE (reference sequence). This CDR3 region has 14 residues. CDR3 amino acids: CASSLYRSNTEAFF. In nucleotides, the CDR3 is TGTGCCAGCAGCTTGTACAGATCGAACACTGAAGCTTTCTTT.

This chain joins TRBV7-6 and TRBJ2-2; 11 bases match TRBD2. Germline V gives CDR1 SGHVS, CDR2 FNYEAQ. The CDR3 is made up of 16 amino acids. V shed 6 bases and J 5 bases; nucleotides not matched to a gene: 8. In nucleotides, the CDR3 is TGTGCCAGCAGACCACTAGCGGGAGTATGGACCGGGGAGCTGTTTTTT. It is translated as CASRPLAGVWTGELFF.

This chain connects TRBV27 to TRBJ1-5; the D gene is possibly TRBD1 (5 bases). Trimming cost V 3 bases and J 9 bases, with 21 bases left between them. Germline lookup yields CDR1 MNHEY and CDR2 SMNVEV (reference sequence). This CDR3 has 16 residues. Here the CDR3 reads CASSFPYRTSIRPQHF. CDR3 nucleotide sequence: TGTGCCAGCAGTTTCCCGTACAGGACAAGTATTAGGCCCCAGCATTTT.

The CDR3 protein is CASSYTSGYGYTF. The DNA for the CDR3 is TGTGCCAGCAGTTACACCAGTGGCTATGGCTACACCTTC. V gene TRBV6-5 combines with J gene TRBJ1-2; D unresolved. CDR1 MNHEY and CDR2 SVGAGI come from the germline V gene. The germline V and J ends were trimmed by 2 bases and 4 bases, with 8 bases remaining between them. This CDR3 spans 13 amino acids.

About this clone itself: The identical CDR3 is also encoded by other nucleotide sequences in the sample. V usage is TRBV6-5 and J usage is TRBJ2-7; TRBD2 is a possible D gene (5 bases). V shed 2 bases and J shed 4 bases, with 9 bases lying between them. Germline V CDR1 and CDR2: MNHEY, SVGAGI. There are 13 residues in the CDR3. The CDR3 DNA is TGTGCCAGCAGTTACGGCGAGCGGTACGAGCAGTACTTC. Translation gives CASSYGERYEQYF.